This entry concerns a single T cell receptor beta chain. This record belongs to a study of blood T cell repertoires in COVID-19. About the study: Some COVID-19 samples were acute and others convalescent; all came from the United States, Italy and Spain. Nucleic acid was either cDNA or gDNA, and it came from T cells, B-cell-depleted T cells, or PBMCs.

Patients from Seattle were sampled longitudinally, starting during active infection. The protocol was immunoSEQ multiplex PCR, while the TCRdb copy is restricted to in-frame clones and leaves out a portion. Altogether 200,000 to 250,000 clones are present, 75% to 85% being singletons, with the ten largest covering around 1.3%. Germline V gene sequence: CDR1 SNHLY, CDR2 FYNNEI. This CDR3 is built from 14 residues. Trimming stripped 0 bases from V and 1 base from J, with 6 bases between. V and J are TRBV2 and TRBJ2-5, with D unresolved. The TCR comes from a woman in her thirties with COVID-19, enrolled during active disease. Sequencing was carried out using peripheral blood. The CDR3 bases are TGTGCCAGCAGTGAAGCGCGACTCCAAGAGACCCAGTACTTC. Translating gives CASSEARLQETQYF.